A single sample gave rise to the 20 T cell receptor beta chains below, sequenced in a study of cytomegalovirus exposure and HLA in healthy donors. Primers for the PCR totalled 60 Vbeta and 13 Jbeta. Profiling relied on immunoSEQ multiplex PCR, and the TCRdb table lists in-frame clones only, not all of them. The data hold about 93,000 clones, with 65% to 85% observed a single time. Sequencing used PBMCs. These receptors were obtained from a man aged 50 to 59 in good health and CMV-seronegative.

The DNA of the CDR3 is TGTGCCAGCAGCTTGTACGGGAGGGCCAACACAGATACGCAGTATTTT. Translated: CASSLYGRANTDTQYF. V and J are TRBV7-9 and TRBJ2-3, with TRBD2 matching over 8 bases. This CDR3 has 16 amino acids. Unmatched junction bases numbered 7, after V lost 3 bases and J lost 2 bases. Per the germline V gene, CDR1 is SEHNR and CDR2 is FQNEAQ (reference sequence).

The count of this clone is one. The chain is built from TRBV28 and TRBJ1-6, with a tentative D call TRBD1 (6 bases). The length of the CDR3 is 15 residues. Deletions cut 5 bases from V and 5 bases from J, with 13 bases between. Per the germline V gene, CDR1 is MDHEN and CDR2 is SYDVKM. The CDR3 region is CASSPPQGNNSPLHF. DNA for the CDR3: TGTGCCAGCAGTCCTCCGCAGGGGAATAATTCACCCCTCCACTTT.

The genes are TRBV13 and TRBJ1-1, with 10 bases matching TRBD1. This CDR3 region has 14 residues. V lost 5 bases, J lost 9 bases, and 9 bases stayed unmatched. In germline, CDR1 is PRHDT, CDR2 FYEKMQ (reference sequence). The CDR3 loop is CASSATGTGEKAFF. For the CDR3, the DNA is TGTGCCAGCAGCGCGACCGGGACAGGGGAAAAAGCTTTCTTT.

The gene calls are TRBV27 and TRBJ2-5; D unresolved. Trimming shortened V by 4 bases and J by 2 bases, and 11 bases separated the two germline ends. Germline loops: CDR1 MNHEY, CDR2 SMNVEV (reference sequence). This CDR3 is 14 amino acids long. This CDR3 reads CASSSLRSQETQYF. DNA for the CDR3: TGTGCCAGCAGTTCCCTGAGGAGTCAAGAGACCCAGTACTTC.

This chain joins TRBV6-5 and TRBJ2-3, with 9 bases lining up with TRBD2. The germline V gene has CDR1 MNHEY and CDR2 SVGAGI. CDR3 length: 15 residues. V shed 6 bases, J shed 0 bases, and the junction held 4 bases outside the gene matches. The CDR3 DNA is TGTGCCAGCAGCCTTAGCGGGAGAAGCACAGATACGCAGTATTTT. Residues: CASSLSGRSTDTQYF.

The CDR3 region has the DNA TGTGCCAGTAGTGTAGGACAGGGATCAGATACGCAGTATTTT. It specifies CASSVGQGSDTQYF. The V call is TRBV19, the J call TRBJ2-3, with 8 nucleotides matching TRBD1. With 5 bases clipped from V and 4 bases from J, the junction kept 5 bases outside the gene matches. This CDR3 has 14 residues. Germline loops: CDR1 LNHDA, CDR2 SQIVND (reference sequence).

This chain joins TRBV13 and TRBJ2-6; D gene ambiguous. In germline, CDR1 is PRHDT, CDR2 FYEKMQ (reference sequence). CDR3 length equals 13 residues. The V end was cut by 4 bases, the J end by 4 bases, with 5 bases between. The CDR3 here is CASSSQGANVLTF. Here the CDR3 DNA reads TGTGCCAGCAGCTCCCAGGGGGCCAACGTCCTGACTTTC.

V is TRBV5-4 and J is TRBJ2-1, with D possibly TRBD1 on 8 matching bases. V lost 3 bases to trimming and J lost 3 bases, with 16 bases between them. The V gene's germline CDR1 is SGHNT and CDR2 YYREEE (reference sequence). The CDR3 contains 16 residues. CDR3 DNA sequence: TGTGCCAGCAGCTCGGGGGGAGGGACAGGCTACAATGAGCAGTTCTTC. It codes for CASSSGGGTGYNEQFF.

V gene TRBV6-6 combines with J gene TRBJ1-3; D may be TRBD1 (6 bases). Trimming stripped 3 bases from V and 4 bases from J, with 16 bases between. Germline CDR1 reads MNHNY; CDR2 reads SVGAGI (reference sequence). The CDR3 spans 16 residues. In DNA, the CDR3 is TGTGCCAGCAGTTATCCCGGGTTAGGGGGAGGAAACACCATATATTTT. Translated, it gives CASSYPGLGGGNTIYF.

The CDR3 nucleotides are TGTGCCAGCAGCTTAGCCGGACAGGGGGGATACGAGCAGTACTTC. Translated, it gives CASSLAGQGGYEQYF. The chain has TRBV11-2 and TRBJ2-7; 10 bases map to TRBD1. CDR1 is SGHAT and CDR2 is FQNNGV in the germline V gene. The CDR3 loop spans 15 amino acids. J gave up 4 bases and V 1 base, and 4 bases lay outside the gene matches. The complete variable domain, with remaining parts taken from reference TRBV11-2 and TRBJ2-7, reads EAGVAQSPRYKIIEKRQSVAFWCNPISGHATLYWYQQILGQGPKLLIQFQNNGVVDDSQLPKDRFSAERLKGVDSTLKIQPAKLEDSAVYLCASSLAGQGGYEQYFGPGTRLTVT.

The chain is built from TRBV7-8 and TRBJ1-1; no clear D. The ends were cut back, 5 bases at V and 5 bases at J, with 9 bases in the middle. Germline CDR1 reads SGHVS; CDR2 reads FQNEAQ. This CDR3 is 12 amino acids long. CDR3 nucleotide sequence: TGTGCCAGCAGCGTAGGGAGGACTGAAGCTTTCTTT. Its protein product is CASSVGRTEAFF.

The CDR3 loop is CAISESRYGYTF. The CDR3 region has the DNA TGTGCCATCAGTGAGTCGAGGTATGGCTACACCTTC. This chain uses TRBV10-3 with TRBJ1-2, with D hard to call. Germline V gene lookup returns CDR1 ENHRY and CDR2 SYGVKD. V gave up 0 bases and J gave up 5 bases, with 4 bases separating them. The CDR3 is 12 residues long.

The rearrangement joins TRBV11-3 to TRBJ2-7; 8 bases agree with TRBD2. Germline assignment: CDR1 SGHNT and CDR2 YENEEA. This CDR3 has 14 amino acids. The J segment lost 5 bases and the V segment lost 0 bases, leaving 3 bases of the junction unmatched. The CDR3 DNA sequence: TGTGCCAGCAGCTTAGACGGGAGGGCCCACGAGCAGTACTTC. Protein: CASSLDGRAHEQYF.

The V call is TRBV6-1, the J call TRBJ2-6, with D hard to call. Between the trimmed V and J ends, which lost 2 bases and 0 bases, there was a span of 11 bases. Germline V CDR1 and CDR2: MNHNS, SASEGT. The CDR3 is 17 residues long. The CDR3 is CASSERFTASGANVLTF. In nucleotides, the CDR3 is TGTGCCAGCAGTGAAAGGTTCACAGCCTCTGGGGCCAACGTCCTGACTTTC.

This clone was counted a single time. This chain uses TRBV28 with TRBJ1-2, with D possibly being TRBD1 (6 bases). CDR3 length equals 14 residues. V was pared by 3 bases and J by 4 bases, with 12 bases between. The germline V gene has CDR1 MDHEN and CDR2 SYDVKM. The CDR3 loop reads CASSLAQGPYGYTF. The CDR3 bases are TGTGCCAGCAGTTTGGCCCAGGGGCCCTATGGCTACACCTTC.

CDR3 in amino acids: CASSLLGADTQYF. Written as DNA, the CDR3 is TGTGCCAGCAGCCTCCTGGGCGCAGATACGCAGTATTTT. V usage is TRBV5-6 and J usage is TRBJ2-3; D remains ambiguous. Between the trimmed V and J ends, which lost 4 bases and 4 bases, there was a span of 10 bases. Looked up from germline, CDR1 is SGHDT and CDR2 is YYEEEE. CDR3 length equals 13 residues.

This chain connects TRBV10-3 to TRBJ2-7, with a possible D match to TRBD2 (6 bases). Trimming cost V 0 bases and J 4 bases, with 16 bases left between them. This CDR3 has 16 amino acids. Germline CDR1 and CDR2: ENHRY and SYGVKD. The CDR3, as DNA: TGTGCCATCAGTGAGTCGGGGGGTAGGGCCACTTACGAGCAGTACTTC. It translates to CAISESGGRATYEQYF.

The genes are TRBV19 and TRBJ1-3; D gene unclear. Germline V gives CDR1 LNHDA, CDR2 SQIVND (reference sequence). The ends were cut back, 5 bases at V and 6 bases at J, with 14 bases in the middle. The CDR3 extends over 14 amino acids. The CDR3 DNA sequence: TGTGCCAGTAGTCCCGGACTGTTGGCAAACACCATATATTTT. Amino acid sequence: CASSPGLLANTIYF.

The CDR3 DNA reads TGTGCCAGCAGCTTAAGCCTAGCGGGCTACAATGAGCAGTTCTTC. Translation gives CASSLSLAGYNEQFF. The chain links TRBV11-3 to TRBJ2-1, with 8 bases fitting TRBD2. Germline CDR1 SGHNT, CDR2 YENEEA. V lost 2 bases to trimming and J lost 3 bases; unmatched junction nucleotides: 3. The CDR3 spans 15 residues.

V usage is TRBV9 and J usage is TRBJ2-1; D is uncertain. Germline V gives CDR1 SGDLS, CDR2 YYNGEE. The CDR3 contains 16 residues. V lost 1 base, J lost 4 bases, and 15 bases lay in between. Here the CDR3 reads CASSVLEVALYNEQFF. CDR3 in DNA: TGTGCCAGCAGCGTATTAGAGGTAGCCCTATACAATGAGCAGTTCTTC.